A single sample is the source of the 19 T cell receptor beta chains below, sequenced in a study of shared T cell receptors in the human thymus. TCRdb's copy holds only in-frame clones and misses some; the assay was immunoSEQ multiplex PCR. The table includes 700,000 to 750,000 clones, 80% to 90% detected once. The sample also formed part of further work on human thymus T cells.

The sample consisted of thymocytes. These receptors were obtained from a girl under three years old with a congenital heart defect.

This chain joins TRBV5-6 and TRBJ1-2, with D perhaps matching TRBD1 (5 bases). This CDR3 has 13 residues. V was cut by 4 bases and J by 8 bases, with 15 bases left in between. Germline CDR1 and CDR2: SGHDT and YYEEEE. The CDR3 DNA reads as TGTGCCAGCAGCCAGACAGTTGAGGACGGCTACACCTTC. Amino acids: CASSQTVEDGYTF.

This chain links TRBV7-2 with TRBJ1-3; tentative D call: TRBD1 (6 bases). V was clipped by 1 base and J by 0 bases, with 13 bases between them. The germline V gene encodes CDR1 SGHTA and CDR2 FQGNSA. The CDR3 is made up of 17 amino acids. The CDR3 region has the DNA TGTGCCAGCAGCTTAGTAGTGGCAGGGGTCTCTGGAAACACCATATATTTT. This codes for CASSLVVAGVSGNTIYF.

The CDR3 reads CASSLRQATYEQYF. CDR3 DNA: TGCGCCAGCAGCTTACGACAGGCTACCTACGAGCAGTACTTC. The V call is TRBV5-1, the J call TRBJ2-7; D might be TRBD1 (6 bases). V lost 2 bases to trimming and J lost 2 bases, with 11 bases between them. This CDR3 has 14 amino acids. Germline V CDR1 and CDR2: SGHRS, YFSETQ.

The genes are TRBV6-5 and TRBJ1-1; perhaps TRBD1 as D (5 bases). The V and J ends lost 6 bases and 1 base respectively, with 12 bases between them. Germline V gene sequence: CDR1 MNHEY, CDR2 SVGAGI. This CDR3 is built from 14 residues. The CDR3, as DNA: TGTGCCAGCAGGCTTGACAGTCGGAACACTGAAGCTTTCTTT. Its translation: CASRLDSRNTEAFF.

The V call is TRBV27, the J call TRBJ1-5; TRBD1 matches at 7 bases. Germline V CDR1 and CDR2: MNHEY, SMNVEV (reference sequence). With 3 bases clipped from V and 4 bases from J, the junction kept 3 bases outside the gene matches. The CDR3 sequence is 14 residues long. The CDR3 DNA is TGTGCCAGCAGTTTTGTCAGGGGGAATCAGCCCCAGCATTTT. Translated, it gives CASSFVRGNQPQHF.

The rearrangement uses TRBV5-4 and TRBJ2-2; TRBD2 aligns across 8 bases. Per germline, CDR1 SGHNT and CDR2 YYREEE (reference sequence). The trim removed 0 bases at V and 8 bases at J, leaving 9 bases unmatched. The CDR3 loop spans 16 amino acids. The chain's CDR3 is CASSLDLRGGTGELFF. The CDR3 DNA reads as TGTGCCAGCAGCTTGGATCTTCGGGGGGGGACTGGGGAGCTGTTTTTT.

The chain carries TRBV27 and TRBJ1-1; no firm D call. V was pared by 6 bases and J by 7 bases, with 15 bases between. CDR3 size: 13 residues. Germline CDR1 reads MNHEY; CDR2 reads SMNVEV (reference sequence). CDR3: CASSPLDGLEAFF. The CDR3 bases are TGTGCCAGCAGCCCTTTGGACGGACTTGAAGCTTTCTTT.

The table lists this clone with a few counts. This chain joins TRBV4-1 and TRBJ2-2; TRBD1 matches 9 bases. CDR1 and CDR2 (germline): MGHRA, YSYEKL. With 3 bases clipped from V and 8 bases from J, the junction kept 10 bases outside the gene matches. The CDR3 has 16 residues. The CDR3 DNA sequence: TGCGCCAGCAGCCAGAACGGACAGGGGCGTGTGGGGGAGCTGTTTTTT. This gives the protein CASSQNGQGRVGELFF.

This chain links TRBV5-1 with TRBJ1-1; D uncertain. The CDR3 is 13 residues long. Trimming stripped 4 bases from V and 0 bases from J, with 7 bases between. CDR1 and CDR2 (germline): SGHRS, YFSETQ. The CDR3 spells CASSRGMNTEAFF. CDR3 DNA: TGCGCCAGCAGCAGAGGGATGAACACTGAAGCTTTCTTT.

The chain is built from TRBV2 and TRBJ1-3; TRBD1 matches at 10 bases. V was pared by 4 bases and J by 3 bases, with 6 bases of the junction left unmatched. The CDR3 is 16 residues long. Germline V gene sequence: CDR1 SNHLY, CDR2 FYNNEI. The CDR3 here is CASSGKTGGYGNTIYF. CDR3 bases: TGTGCCAGCAGTGGAAAGACAGGGGGCTATGGAAACACCATATATTTT.

The chain recombines TRBV28 with TRBJ2-1; a weak D match, TRBD1 (6 bases). The germline gives CDR1 MDHEN, CDR2 SYDVKM. The length of the CDR3 is 16 residues. V was pared by 4 bases and J by 2 bases, with 15 bases between. The chain's CDR3 is CASSSSDSVAYNEQFF. DNA of the CDR3: TGTGCCAGCAGTTCCTCGGACAGCGTGGCCTACAATGAGCAGTTCTTC.

The chain carries TRBV19 and TRBJ1-6; TRBD1 might be the D (5 bases). CDR1 LNHDA and CDR2 SQIVND come from the germline V gene (reference sequence). Trimming pared 7 bases from V and 10 bases from J, leaving 23 bases between. The CDR3 is made up of 16 amino acids. The CDR3 coding sequence is TGTGCCAGTAAGGTCCGCAGGGCGAAGTTCGGATCACCCCTCCACTTT. As protein: CASKVRRAKFGSPLHF.

This chain joins TRBV10-3 and TRBJ2-7, with 8 positions matching TRBD2. This CDR3 spans 15 amino acids. J was trimmed by 5 bases and V by 6 bases; bases with no gene match: 12. Germline V gene data show CDR1 as ENHRY and CDR2 as SYGVKD. The CDR3: CAISRKGAGGHEQYF. The CDR3 DNA is TGTGCCATCAGCCGGAAAGGGGCGGGGGGCCACGAGCAGTACTTC.

The chain employs TRBV5-1 and TRBJ2-7, with 12 bases matching TRBD2. The CDR3 is made up of 15 amino acids. Trimming at V came to 3 bases and at J to 7 bases, leaving 8 bases not matched to a gene. Germline V gene lookup returns CDR1 SGHRS and CDR2 YFSETQ. CDR3 region: CASSYRLAGEAEQYF. Written as DNA, the CDR3 is TGCGCCAGCAGCTATAGACTAGCGGGGGAGGCGGAGCAGTACTTC. The full variable domain, with the rest looked up from reference TRBV5-1 and TRBJ2-7, is KAGVTQTPRYLIKTRGQQVTLSCSPISGHRSVSWYQQTPGQGLQFLFEYFSETQRNKGNFPGRFSGRQFSNSRSEMNVSTLELGDSALYLCASSYRLAGEAEQYFGPGTRLTVT.

This chain links TRBV7-9 with TRBJ2-7; no reliable D call. This CDR3 has 11 amino acids. Germline CDR1 and CDR2: SEHNR and FQNEAQ (reference sequence). The ends were cut back, 4 bases at V and 2 bases at J, with 3 bases in the middle. The CDR3: CASSSTYEQYF. In DNA form, the CDR3 reads TGTGCCAGCAGCTCTACCTACGAGCAGTACTTC.

This CDR3 is CASSLGGTDHSPLHF. CDR3 sequence (DNA): TGTGCCAGCAGCTTAGGGGGGACAGACCATTCACCCCTCCACTTT. This chain links TRBV7-8 with TRBJ1-6, with 7 nucleotides matching TRBD1. Germline CDR1 is SGHVS and CDR2 is FQNEAQ. Trimming at V came to 1 base and at J to 8 bases, leaving 5 bases not matched to a gene. The CDR3 totals 15 residues.

V is TRBV19 and J is TRBJ1-5; no reliable D call. V dropped 3 bases and J dropped 0 bases, with 18 bases sitting between them. The CDR3 spans 18 residues. The germline gives CDR1 LNHDA, CDR2 SQIVND (reference sequence). For the CDR3, the DNA is TGTGCCAGTAGTATCAGCACAGAACCACATTATAGCAATCAGCCCCAGCATTTT. Residues: CASSISTEPHYSNQPQHF.

The chain links TRBV4-1 to TRBJ2-3; 8 bases align to TRBD2. Germline trimming cut 4 bases from V and 5 bases from J; bases unmatched to any gene: 14. This CDR3 is built from 17 residues. The germline gives CDR1 MGHRA, CDR2 YSYEKL. The DNA for the CDR3 is TGCGCCAGCAGCCCCGGGGGGGCGGGGGTCTTCAGAGATACGCAGTATTTT. Translating it yields CASSPGGAGVFRDTQYF.

The rearrangement uses TRBV11-2 and TRBJ1-1; D unresolved. Germline V CDR1 and CDR2: SGHAT, FQNNGV. This CDR3 spans 14 amino acids. V shed 10 bases and J shed 1 base, with 16 bases lying between them. The CDR3 protein is CATPGRVKNTEAFF. The CDR3 bases are TGTGCCACCCCCGGGAGGGTAAAGAACACTGAAGCTTTCTTT.